The T cell receptor beta chain under discussion was sequenced for a study of OX40 agonist ivuxolimab in advanced cancers. Study as a whole: Patients enrolled in dose escalation were diagnosed with hepatocellular carcinoma, melanoma, renal cell or head and neck cancer.

This CDR3 is built from 15 residues. J was trimmed by 4 bases and V by 1 base; bases with no gene match: 6. CDR1 and CDR2 (germline): LGHNA, YNFKEQ. The protocol was immunoSEQ multiplex PCR, while the TCRdb copy is restricted to in-frame clones and leaves out a portion. The sample carries tens of thousands of clones, about 85% recorded once. The chain joins TRBV4-2 to TRBJ1-2; TRBD1 matches at 7 bases. The specimen was CD4+ or CD8+ T cells sorted from blood, collected in a trial of the OX40 agonist ivuxolimab. The sequence came from an adult with an advanced solid tumor such as melanoma, head and neck, liver or kidney cancer. CDR3 bases: TGTGCCAGCAGCCAAGGAGGGGGCGCAAGCTATGGCTACACCTTC. Translated, it gives CASSQGGGASYGYTF.